This T cell receptor beta chain was observed in a study of cytomegalovirus exposure and HLA in healthy donors. Study-wide points: Apparent HLA restriction characterized most CMV-associated TCR beta chains in a later analysis. In a later analysis, common viral pathogens appeared linked to several of the most significant clusters.

In the PCR, 60 Vbeta and 13 Jbeta primers were used. The assay was immunoSEQ multiplex PCR, and TCRdb's table has in-frame clones only and misses some. The sample table sets out around 200,000 clones. The CDR3 spans 15 residues. V lost 2 bases to trimming and J lost 0 bases, with 10 bases between them. CDR1 is MGHRA and CDR2 is YSYEKL in the germline V gene. Concerning this clone itself: The antigen remains undetermined.

The rearrangement joins TRBV4-1 to TRBJ2-5; no clear D. The sequence was collected from a woman aged 25 to 39 in good health and CMV-seropositive. Sample: PBMCs. This chain's CDR3 is CASSQKHLYQETQYF. The DNA of the CDR3 is TGCGCCAGCAGCCAAAAACACCTGTACCAAGAGACCCAGTACTTC.